Below, one T cell receptor beta chain is given with its context. Its antigen is unidentified. Described time point: blood 4 weeks post-SBRT, at nephrectomy. Indicated treatment: 15 Gy SBRT to primary tumor, nephrectomy 4 weeks later. Nephrectomy followed 15 Gy stereotactic body radiation by 4 weeks. Serial blood draws occurred at baseline and 2 and 4 weeks post-SBRT. Clear cell pathology was present in this patient's renal cell carcinoma. V was pared by 8 bases and J by 4 bases, with 10 bases of the junction left unmatched. Looked up from germline, CDR1 is LNHDA and CDR2 is SQIVND (reference sequence). The CDR3 runs 15 residues. The data were obtained in a study of radiation and T cells in renal cell carcinoma. The table came from immunoSEQ multiplex PCR; TCRdb's copy has only in-frame clones and leaves some out. Counted here are roughly 92,000 clones, 70% to 85% occurring once; the ten biggest clones make up approximately 7.7%.

Study-wide points: Top tumor clonotypes rose in blood 2 weeks post-radiation, then contracted.

V and J are TRBV19 and TRBJ2-2; 7 nucleotides align to TRBD2. This TCR was recovered from a man aged 55-75 years with renal cell carcinoma. Sample: blood, taken from a patient whose treatment included radiotherapy and nephrectomy. As DNA, the CDR3 is TGTGCCAGTCGAGGAACTAGCGAGGGCACCGGGGAGCTGTTTTTT. Protein: CASRGTSEGTGELFF.